These T cell receptor beta chains were read from a single sample in a study of shared clonotypes between healthy human individuals. Produced via immunoSEQ multiplex PCR; TCRdb's table is partial and in-frame only. This repertoire shows about 1,800,000 clones, about 95% found once; its top ten account for roughly 1%. The sequenced material came from naive CD8+ T cells sorted from blood. These receptor sequences come from a man aged 18 to 30 in good health. CDR3s include the opening cysteine and the closing phenylalanine or tryptophan. The D gene is left open where the match is weak. Clone size is shown for a subset of rows, as once, few, many or a class of expanded clone.

TRBV27	TRBD1	-	TRBJ2-1	CASSLLTGSDEQFF	TGTGCCAGCAGTCTCCTGACAGGGTCCGATGAGCAGTTCTTC
TRBV7-9	TRBD1	-	TRBJ2-7	CASSSDTGGNPYEQYF	TGTGCCAGCAGCTCTGATACAGGGGGCAATCCCTACGAGCAGTACTTC
TRBV5-6	-	-	TRBJ1-1	CASSLGQEAFF	TGTGCCAGCAGCTTGGGACAGGAAGCTTTCTTT
TRBV6-5	TRBD1	-	TRBJ2-2	CASSYWDRGTGELFF	TGTGCCAGCAGTTACTGGGACAGGGGAACCGGGGAGCTGTTTTTT
TRBV25-1	-	-	TRBJ1-1	CASGQGTEAFF	TGTGCCAGCGGTCAGGGGACTGAAGCTTTCTTT
TRBV27	TRBD2	-	TRBJ2-3	CASTSTSGNWADTQYF	TGTGCCAGCACTTCGACTAGCGGGAATTGGGCAGATACGCAGTATTTT
TRBV4-1	-	-	TRBJ2-3	CASSQVVGTDTQYF	TGCGCCAGCAGCCAAGTTGTGGGCACAGATACGCAGTATTTT
TRBV28	TRBD1	-	TRBJ2-6	CASSSGGQGGSGANVLTF	TGTGCCAGCAGTTCGGGGGGACAGGGAGGCTCTGGGGCCAACGTCCTGACTTTC
TRBV6-5	TRBD2	-	TRBJ2-7	CASNHRSGYEQYF	TGTGCCAGCAACCATCGTAGCGGGTACGAGCAGTACTTC
TRBV5-1	TRBD2	-	TRBJ2-1	CASSKGTSGATYNEQFF	TGCGCCAGCAGTAAAGGGACTAGCGGGGCCACCTACAATGAGCAGTTCTTC
TRBV9	-	-	TRBJ2-7	CASSSDGSYEQYF	TGTGCCAGCAGCTCCGACGGATCCTACGAGCAGTACTTC
TRBV28	TRBD2	once	TRBJ2-7	CASSLSEAGKFYEQYF	TGTGCCAGCAGTTTATCGGAAGCGGGGAAATTCTACGAGCAGTACTTC
TRBV6-5	-	-	TRBJ1-1	CASSEGTEAFF	TGTGCCAGCAGCGAGGGCACTGAAGCTTTCTTT
TRBV5-1	-	-	TRBJ1-1	CASTRGATEVNTEAFF	TGCGCCAGCACTCGGGGGGCGACAGAAGTGAACACTGAAGCTTTCTTT
TRBV4-3	-	-	TRBJ2-7	CASSQDRGSSYEQYF	TGCGCCAGCAGCCAAGATAGAGGGTCGTCCTACGAGCAGTACTTC
TRBV7-6	TRBD2	once	TRBJ2-1	CASSLEVSPFGRGDYNEQFF	TGTGCCAGCAGCTTAGAGGTATCCCCCTTTGGGCGGGGGGACTACAATGAGCAGTTCTTC
TRBV27	TRBD2	-	TRBJ2-7	CASSSFGLAGEQYF	TGTGCCAGCAGTTCCTTCGGACTAGCAGGCGAGCAGTACTTC
TRBV5-1	-	-	TRBJ2-3	CASRPPPGLPTDTQYF	TGCGCCAGCAGACCCCCTCCGGGATTACCCACAGATACGCAGTATTTT
TRBV11-2	-	-	TRBJ2-3	CASSIGAGGPDTQYF	TGTGCCAGCAGTATAGGCGCCGGGGGGCCGGATACGCAGTATTTT
TRBV7-2	-	-	TRBJ1-1	CASSSTGYLDTEAFF	TGTGCCAGCAGTTCTACGGGATATCTGGACACTGAAGCTTTCTTT
TRBV28	TRBD2	-	TRBJ2-7	CASSPLAGPYEQYF	TGTGCCAGCAGTCCGTTAGCGGGGCCCTACGAGCAGTACTTC
TRBV15	-	-	TRBJ2-2	CATTFPANTGELFF	TGTGCCACCACCTTCCCGGCGAACACCGGGGAGCTGTTTTTT
TRBV28	-	once	TRBJ1-5	CASSLGVYSNQPQHF	TGTGCCAGCAGTTTAGGGGTTTATAGCAATCAGCCCCAGCATTTT
TRBV4-1	-	-	TRBJ2-5	CASSQVGGGLGTQYF	TGCGCCAGCAGCCAAGTAGGGGGGGGCCTGGGGACCCAGTACTTC
TRBV30	-	once	TRBJ2-5	CAWSVDNQKTQYF	TGTGCCTGGAGTGTCGACAACCAAAAGACCCAGTACTTC
TRBV2	TRBD1	-	TRBJ1-1	CAIVGGRGTEAFF	TGTGCCATCGTAGGGGGCCGGGGCACTGAAGCTTTCTTT
TRBV29-1	-	-	TRBJ1-1	CSVAGGSGTEAFF	TGCAGCGTTGCCGGAGGGTCGGGCACTGAAGCTTTCTTT
TRBV9	-	-	TRBJ1-3	CASSHGTSGNTIYF	TGTGCCAGCAGCCATGGGACTTCTGGAAACACCATATATTTT
TRBV9	-	-	TRBJ2-3	CASSVEGLLDTQYF	TGTGCCAGCAGCGTAGAGGGTTTGTTGGATACGCAGTATTTT
TRBV6-5	-	-	TRBJ2-7	CASSYSSAYEQYF	TGTGCCAGCAGTTACTCCAGTGCCTACGAGCAGTACTTC
TRBV5-6	-	-	TRBJ2-2	CASSLSSQYNTGELFF	TGTGCCAGCAGCTTGTCTTCCCAGTATAACACCGGGGAGCTGTTTTTT
TRBV11-2	-	-	TRBJ1-1	CASSLAGLETEAFF	TGTGCCAGCAGCTTAGCAGGTTTAGAGACTGAAGCTTTCTTT
TRBV5-1	-	-	TRBJ2-1	CASSFASSGGAQGEQFF	TGCGCCAGCAGCTTCGCCTCCTCTGGCGGGGCCCAGGGTGAGCAGTTCTTC
TRBV28	-	-	TRBJ1-3	CASSVQGSGNTIYF	TGTGCCAGCAGCGTCCAGGGGTCTGGAAACACCATATATTTT
TRBV6-6	-	once	TRBJ2-3	CASSYPPGEADTQYF	TGTGCCAGCAGTTACCCCCCAGGTGAGGCAGATACGCAGTATTTT
TRBV13	TRBD1	-	TRBJ2-5	CASSLEGQEETQYF	TGTGCCAGCAGCTTAGAGGGACAGGAAGAGACCCAGTACTTC
TRBV15	-	-	TRBJ2-2	CATSFWTGNTGELFF	TGTGCCACCAGCTTCTGGACGGGGAACACCGGGGAGCTGTTTTTT
TRBV5-1	-	-	TRBJ1-5	CASSLEVNQPQHF	TGCGCCAGCAGCTTAGAAGTAAATCAGCCCCAGCATTTT
TRBV9	-	-	TRBJ1-5	CASSVAGINQPQHF	TGTGCCAGCAGCGTGGCGGGAATCAATCAGCCCCAGCATTTT
TRBV11-3	-	-	TRBJ2-5	CASSYMGEETQYF	TGTGCCAGCAGTTATATGGGCGAAGAGACCCAGTACTTC
TRBV2	-	-	TRBJ1-4	CASRSRDPTNEKLFF	TGTGCCAGCAGGAGCAGGGATCCGACTAATGAAAAACTGTTTTTT
TRBV29-1	-	-	TRBJ2-5	CSVDGEVGASDQETQYF	TGCAGCGTTGATGGGGAGGTTGGGGCAAGTGACCAAGAGACCCAGTACTTC
TRBV10-3	TRBD1	once	TRBJ2-5	CATRQGGYGETQYF	TGTGCCACCAGACAGGGGGGGTACGGGGAGACCCAGTACTTC
TRBV7-2	-	-	TRBJ2-1	CASSPRSQGDEQFF	TGTGCCAGCAGCCCCCGTTCACAGGGAGATGAGCAGTTCTTC
TRBV28	-	-	TRBJ1-2	CASSSGVGYTF	TGTGCCAGCAGTTCAGGGGTTGGCTACACCTTC
TRBV7-9	TRBD1	-	TRBJ1-1	CASSSQTGMNTEAFF	TGTGCCAGCAGCTCCCAGACAGGGATGAACACTGAAGCTTTCTTT
TRBV25-1	-	-	TRBJ1-2	CASSERDSRYGYTF	TGTGCCAGCAGTGAACGCGACAGTCGGTATGGCTACACCTTC
TRBV4-1	-	-	TRBJ1-1	CASSRSDSLAPFEAFF	TGCGCCAGCAGCCGGTCGGACAGCCTCGCTCCGTTTGAAGCTTTCTTT
TRBV7-9	TRBD1	-	TRBJ1-4	CASSYASGGLEKLFF	TGTGCCAGCAGCTATGCCTCAGGGGGATTGGAAAAACTGTTTTTT
TRBV4-1	-	-	TRBJ2-5	CASSSGETQYF	TGCGCCAGCAGCTCCGGGGAGACCCAGTACTTC
TRBV4-1	-	-	TRBJ2-7	CASSQLLDSFPYEQYF	TGCGCCAGCAGCCAACTGCTAGACTCATTTCCCTACGAGCAGTACTTC